This TCR beta chain was identified during a study of shared T cell receptors in the human thymus. The repertoire was sequenced with immunoSEQ multiplex PCR; TCRdb's copy has only in-frame clones and lacks some. The profile shows hundreds of thousands of clones, around 78% of them singletons. The data were also submitted as part of a second study, on human thymus T cells. That study adds: Serving as donors were healthy Finnish infants, each of whom was having open corrective surgery for congenital heart defects. Resected material from corrective heart surgery provided the thymus tissue analysed. Gene usage (both V and J) appeared biased in thymic and blood repertoires.

Input material: thymocytes. This TCR derives from a boy younger than two with a congenital heart defect.

CDR3 DNA: TGTGCCAGCAGTACACTTTTCACAGGGTTCTATGGCTACACCTTC. Translated: CASSTLFTGFYGYTF. V and J are TRBV28 and TRBJ1-2; D may be TRBD1 (6 bases). This CDR3 spans 15 amino acids. The germline V and J ends were trimmed by 5 bases and 4 bases, with 17 bases remaining between them. Germline V gene sequence: CDR1 MDHEN, CDR2 SYDVKM.